Listed below are T cell receptor beta chains from one sample, sequenced in a study of shared clonotypes between healthy human individuals. The data were produced by immunoSEQ multiplex PCR, yet TCRdb's version contains in-frame clones alone and is incomplete. The sample includes around 2,000,000 clones, around 95% of them seen just once. The sample was naive CD4+ T cells sorted from blood. The receptors derive from a man between 18 and 35 years old in good health. Both conserved end residues are part of each CDR3. Each record gives: clone size, V gene, J gene, D gene, CDR3 protein, CDR3 DNA. D genes are given only for firm matches. Rows give clone size only sometimes, using once, few, many, or a class for an expanded clone.

-	TRBV4-2	TRBJ2-3	TRBD2	CASSQDPLAANTDTQYF	TGTGCCAGCAGCCAAGATCCCCTAGCGGCAAACACAGATACGCAGTATTTT
-	TRBV5-4	TRBJ2-1	TRBD2	CASSFPSGGKSNEQFF	TGTGCCAGCAGCTTTCCTAGCGGGGGGAAAAGCAATGAGCAGTTCTTC
-	TRBV7-9	TRBJ1-1	-	CASSPTQGGGEAFF	TGTGCCAGCAGCCCCACGCAAGGGGGGGGTGAAGCTTTCTTT
-	TRBV7-9	TRBJ2-1	-	CASSPGGETVEQFF	TGTGCCAGCAGCCCAGGGGGGGAGACAGTTGAGCAGTTCTTC
once	TRBV6-6	TRBJ1-3	TRBD1	CASSPGTGSLSPIYF	TGTGCCAGCAGTCCCGGGACAGGGTCATTGAGCCCCATATATTTT
-	TRBV19	TRBJ2-7	TRBD1	CASSADTGTAYEQYF	TGTGCCAGTAGTGCAGATACCGGGACAGCCTACGAGCAGTACTTC
-	TRBV5-6	TRBJ2-5	-	CASSSRVRETQYF	TGTGCCAGCAGCTCCAGGGTCAGGGAGACCCAGTACTTC
-	TRBV6-4	TRBJ2-6	-	CASAADSSGANVLTF	TGTGCCAGCGCAGCGGACAGCTCTGGGGCCAACGTCCTGACTTTC
-	TRBV19	TRBJ1-2	-	CASSLLGQGQAGYTF	TGTGCCAGTAGTCTCTTGGGGCAGGGTCAAGCTGGCTACACCTTC
-	TRBV9	TRBJ2-2	-	CASSVGMGKSYTGELFF	TGTGCCAGCAGCGTAGGGATGGGGAAATCGTACACCGGGGAGCTGTTTTTT
-	TRBV7-6	TRBJ2-3	TRBD1	CASSRGLSTDTQYF	TGTGCCAGCAGTAGGGGGCTCAGCACAGATACGCAGTATTTT
-	TRBV13	TRBJ2-3	-	CASSFRRGSTDTQYF	TGTGCCAGCAGCTTTAGACGGGGAAGCACAGATACGCAGTATTTT